Each of the 12 T cell receptor beta chains below was sequenced from the same sample in a study of T cell changes during pregnancy in multiple sclerosis (dated by TCRdb to between 2018 and 2021). Library prep was done by the immunoSEQ multiplex PCR assay. TCRdb provides this immuneACCESS table in a form limited to in-frame rearrangements. Some clones are lacking; in checked studies, under half of them reflect an unresolved V gene, and why the rest are absent is not known. This sample comprises over 10,000 clones, approximately 89% of them detected only once. The ten most abundant clones make up 7.7% of the sample. Sequencing used CD8+ T cells from peripheral blood mononuclear cells, obtained in the second trimester of pregnancy. The receptors stem from a female donor in good health, enrolled as a control in a pregnancy study.

This clone was observed a handful of times. As DNA, the CDR3 is TGTGCCAGCTCAACAGGGGGGATATTTTACGAGCAGTACTTC. Translation: CASSTGGIFYEQYF. The chain carries TRBV18 and TRBJ2-7; 8 bases match TRBD1. Germline CDR1 and CDR2: KGHSH and LQKENI. V dropped 5 bases and J dropped 4; count of bases not matched to a gene: 7. The CDR3 length is 14 residues.

The chain couples TRBV27 to TRBJ1-1; 8 bases map to TRBD1. In germline, CDR1 is MNHEY, CDR2 SMNVEV (reference sequence). V lost 5 bases and J lost 2; bases outside the gene matches: 7. This CDR3 region has 15 residues. The CDR3 region has the DNA TGTGCCAGCAGTAGATACAGGGGGTCAAACACTGAAGCTTTCTTT. Its translation: CASSRYRGSNTEAFF.

This chain links TRBV2 with TRBJ2-7; a weak D match, TRBD1 (8 bases). This CDR3 contains 14 residues. Germline V gene data show CDR1 as SNHLY and CDR2 as FYNNEI. V shed 7 bases and J shed 3 bases, with 16 bases lying between them. The CDR3 protein is CASTSTGDYYEQYF. In DNA form, the CDR3 reads TGTGCCAGCACCTCGACAGGGGACTACTACGAGCAGTACTTC. The variable domain in full, completed from reference TRBV2 and TRBJ2-7, reads EPEVTQTPSHQVTQMGQEVILRCVPISNHLYFYWYRQILGQKVEFLVSFYNNEISEKSEIFDDQFSVERPDGSNFTLKIRSTKLEDSAMYFCASTSTGDYYEQYFGPGTRLTVT.

The chain couples TRBV6-5 to TRBJ2-1; tentatively, D is TRBD2 (6 bases). Germline V CDR1 and CDR2: MNHEY, SVGAGI. V lost 6 bases, J lost 5 bases, and 17 bases lay in between. This CDR3 is 15 amino acids long. CDR3 bases: TGTGCCAGCAGACTTGGGGTAGCGGTAGACAATGAGCAGTTCTTC. Translation: CASRLGVAVDNEQFF.

V and J are TRBV27 and TRBJ2-1; unclear D gene. The V end lost 4 bases, the J end lost 5 bases, and 9 bases lay between the germline ends. Germline CDR1 MNHEY, CDR2 SMNVEV (reference sequence). This CDR3 has 13 amino acids. The CDR3 DNA is TGTGCCAGCAGTTCAGGCTGGAACAATGAGCAGTTCTTC. Translation: CASSSGWNNEQFF.

This chain links TRBV14 with TRBJ1-1; D is possibly TRBD1 (5 bases). Germline CDR1 SGHDN, CDR2 FVKESK. This CDR3 comprises 15 residues. Trimming cost V 2 bases and J 0 bases, with 10 bases left between them. The CDR3 reads CASSQRDSLNTEAFF. Here the CDR3 DNA reads TGTGCCAGCAGCCAAAGAGACAGTTTGAACACTGAAGCTTTCTTT.

This chain links TRBV14 with TRBJ2-2; 12 bases fit TRBD2. Germline assignment: CDR1 SGHDN and CDR2 FVKESK. Trimming at V came to 1 base and at J to 1 base, leaving 16 bases not matched to a gene. This CDR3 contains 22 residues. CDR3 in amino acids: CASSQGSPGQGLAGLNTGELFF. For the CDR3, the DNA is TGTGCCAGCAGCCAAGGCAGTCCGGGACAGGGACTAGCGGGCTTGAACACCGGGGAGCTGTTTTTT.

This clone was detected a few times. The V call is TRBV4-2, the J call TRBJ2-7; possible D gene TRBD1, 5 bases. Germline loops: CDR1 LGHNA, CDR2 YNFKEQ. The CDR3 covers 15 residues. Trimming took 6 bases from V and 2 from J, leaving 17 bases between them. CDR3 sequence: CASSPTKTAPYEQYF. Here the CDR3 DNA reads TGTGCCAGCAGTCCGACAAAGACAGCACCCTACGAGCAGTACTTC.

CDR3 residues: CATGVWGKETQYF. In nucleotides, the CDR3 is TGTGCCACAGGGGTTTGGGGGAAAGAGACCCAGTACTTC. The genes are TRBV19 and TRBJ2-5, with a tentative D call TRBD1 (6 bases). From germline, CDR1 is LNHDA and CDR2 SQIVND (reference sequence). Trimming pared 10 bases from V and 3 bases from J, leaving 15 bases between. There are 13 residues in the CDR3.

This rearrangement joins TRBV15 to TRBJ1-2; the match to TRBD1 covers 10 bases. With V trimmed by 5 bases and J by 2 bases, 5 bases remained unmatched. The CDR3 spans 15 residues. Per the germline V gene, CDR1 is LNHNV and CDR2 is YYDKDF (reference sequence). The CDR3 reads CATSDRGRENYGYTF. The CDR3 region has the DNA TGTGCCACCAGCGACAGGGGGCGCGAGAACTATGGCTACACCTTC.

CDR3 sequence: CASSIDRRIGEGSGNTIYF. CDR3 sequence (DNA): TGTGCCAGTAGTATAGATCGGAGGATCGGAGAGGGCTCTGGAAACACCATATATTTT. The gene calls are TRBV19 and TRBJ1-3; D call uncertain. The ends were cut back, 0 bases at V and 0 bases at J, with 18 bases in the middle. CDR3 length: 19 residues. Germline V gene sequence: CDR1 LNHDA, CDR2 SQIVND (reference sequence). Based on the CDR3 plus reference TRBV19 and TRBJ1-3, the full variable domain is DGGITQSPKYLFRKEGQNVTLSCEQNLNHDAMYWYRQDPGQGLRLIYYSQIVNDFQKGDIAEGYSVSREKKESFPLTVTSAQKNPTAFYLCASSIDRRIGEGSGNTIYFGEGSWLTVV.

The chain recombines TRBV2 with TRBJ2-3, with D possibly matching TRBD1 (6 bases). Trimming cost V 5 bases and J 3 bases, with 9 bases left between them. The CDR3 covers 13 residues. CDR1 and CDR2 (germline): SNHLY, FYNNEI. The CDR3 region is CASSHRETDTQYF. The CDR3 DNA reads TGTGCCAGCAGTCACAGGGAAACAGATACGCAGTATTTT.